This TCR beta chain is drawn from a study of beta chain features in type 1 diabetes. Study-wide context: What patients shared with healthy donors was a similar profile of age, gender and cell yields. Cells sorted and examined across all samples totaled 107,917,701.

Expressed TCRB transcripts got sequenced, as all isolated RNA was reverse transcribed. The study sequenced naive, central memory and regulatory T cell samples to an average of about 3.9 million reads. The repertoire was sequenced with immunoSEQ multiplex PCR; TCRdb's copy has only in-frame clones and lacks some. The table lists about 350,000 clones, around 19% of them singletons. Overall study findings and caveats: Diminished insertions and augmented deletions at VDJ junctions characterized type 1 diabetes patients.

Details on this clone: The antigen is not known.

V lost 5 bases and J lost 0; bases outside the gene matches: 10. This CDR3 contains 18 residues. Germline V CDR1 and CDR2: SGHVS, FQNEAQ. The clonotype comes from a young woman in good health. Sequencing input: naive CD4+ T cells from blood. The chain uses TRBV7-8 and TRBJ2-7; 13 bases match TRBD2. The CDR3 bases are TGTGCCAGCAGCGCAGGACTAGCGGGGGATTTTAGCTCCTACGAGCAGTACTTC. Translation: CASSAGLAGDFSSYEQYF.